This T cell receptor beta chain is from a study of blood T cell repertoires in COVID-19. Turning to the study itself: COVID-19 samples, acute and convalescent, were from the United States, Italy and Spain.

TCRdb's copy holds only in-frame clones and misses some; the assay was immunoSEQ multiplex PCR. The profile shows about 47,000 clones, under 95% of them singletons. V lost 4 bases and J lost 0, with 7 bases in between. CDR1 and CDR2 (germline): SEHNR, FQNEAQ (reference sequence). The CDR3 consists of 13 residues. In regard to this clone: This sample includes further DNA sequences coding for the same CDR3.

The rearrangement links TRBV7-9 to TRBJ2-7; a possible D gene is TRBD2 (6 bases). The specimen was peripheral blood. This clonotype was sampled from a man in his sixties or seventies with active COVID-19. For the CDR3, the DNA is TGTGCCAGCAGCTCGCGGGGCTCCTACGAGCAGTACTTC. Protein product: CASSSRGSYEQYF.